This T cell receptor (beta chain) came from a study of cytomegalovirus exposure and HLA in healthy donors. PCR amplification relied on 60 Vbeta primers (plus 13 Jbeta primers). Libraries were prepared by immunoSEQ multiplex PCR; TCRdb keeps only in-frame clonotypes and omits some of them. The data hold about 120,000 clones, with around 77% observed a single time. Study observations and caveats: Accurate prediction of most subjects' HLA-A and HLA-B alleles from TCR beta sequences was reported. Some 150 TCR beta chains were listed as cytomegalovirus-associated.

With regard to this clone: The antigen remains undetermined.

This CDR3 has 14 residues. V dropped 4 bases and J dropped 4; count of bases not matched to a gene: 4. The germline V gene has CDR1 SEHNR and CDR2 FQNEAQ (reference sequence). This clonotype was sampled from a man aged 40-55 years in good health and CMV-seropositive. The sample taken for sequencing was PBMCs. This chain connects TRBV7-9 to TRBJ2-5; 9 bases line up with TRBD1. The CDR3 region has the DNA TGTGCCAGCAGCTCCCGGACAGGGGCAGAGACCCAGTACTTC. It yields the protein CASSSRTGAETQYF.